The rows below give T cell receptor beta chains drawn from one sample of a study of CD8+ T cells in alopecia areata. Sequenced by immunoSEQ multiplex PCR; TCRdb stores in-frame clones only, minus some. The top ten hold 2.5% to 3% of the sample, which has 6,000 to 8,500 clones, over 65% seen once. The sequencing input was CD4+ Tregs sorted from blood. The receptors here all came from a human donor with alopecia areata. Each CDR3 is given with its conserved first and last residue. Fields, in order: clone size, J gene, D gene, V gene, CDR3 protein, CDR3 DNA. A D gene is named only where the DNA matches it firmly. Expanded clones get a size class; other rows say once, few or many, or leave the size out.

few TRBJ2-3 NA TRBV5-1 CASSRVPGALSTDTQYF TGCGCCAGCAGCCGAGTCCCGGGGGCCCTAAGCACAGATACGCAGTATTTT
few TRBJ2-7 TRBD2 TRBV6-6 CASSYSGGGSYEQYF TGTGCCAGCAGTTACTCGGGCGGGGGCTCCTACGAGCAGTACTTC
NA TRBJ2-7 NA TRBV5-6 CASSRGPSYEQYF TGTGCCAGCAGCCGGGGGCCCTCCTACGAGCAGTACTTC
few TRBJ2-2 TRBD1 TRBV4-2 CASSPSSGTGGTGELFF TGTGCCAGCAGCCCCTCCTCCGGGACAGGGGGCACCGGGGAGCTGTTTTTT
NA TRBJ1-3 NA TRBV28 CASSRYFGAIGERFEGNTIYF TGTGCCAGCAGCCGATACTTCGGGGCGATCGGGGAGCGGTTCGAAGGAAACACCATATATTTT
NA TRBJ2-5 TRBD1 TRBV15 CATSRSWGTGPQETQYF TGTGCCACCAGCAGGTCTTGGGGGACAGGGCCACAAGAGACCCAGTACTTC
NA TRBJ2-1 TRBD2 TRBV2 CASTGLAYNEQFF TGTGCCAGCACGGGACTAGCTTACAATGAGCAGTTCTTC
NA TRBJ1-2 NA TRBV30 CAWSLQTGGYTF TGTGCCTGGAGTCTCCAGACAGGCGGCTACACCTTC
few TRBJ1-2 NA TRBV10-3 CAISDLPLYTF TGTGCCATCAGTGACCTTCCCCTCTACACCTTC
NA TRBJ2-7 TRBD1 TRBV6-5 CASSYRDSYEQYF TGTGCCAGCAGTTACCGGGACAGTTACGAGCAGTACTTC
NA TRBJ1-2 NA TRBV4-1 CASSPYRDLRTYGYTF TGCGCCAGCAGCCCTTATCGGGACCTCCGAACGTATGGCTACACCTTC
NA TRBJ2-1 TRBD1 TRBV18 CASSITRDRPYNEQFF TGTGCCAGCTCAATTACACGGGACAGGCCTTACAATGAGCAGTTCTTC
once TRBJ2-3 NA TRBV7-2 CASSFLDTQYF TGTGCCAGCAGCTTCCTGGATACGCAGTATTTT
NA TRBJ2-3 NA TRBV7-8 CASSLVGRADTQYF TGTGCCAGCAGCTTAGTAGGCAGGGCAGATACGCAGTATTTT
NA TRBJ2-3 NA TRBV10-1 CASSESLFGSTDTQYF TGCGCCAGCAGTGAGTCCCTTTTTGGAAGCACAGATACGCAGTATTTT
NA TRBJ2-1 NA TRBV7-9 CASMTWGLNEQFF TGTGCCAGCATGACGTGGGGGCTCAATGAGCAGTTCTTC
NA TRBJ2-7 TRBD2 TRBV5-6 CASSLDGGAYEQYF TGTGCCAGCAGCTTGGATGGGGGGGCCTACGAGCAGTACTTC
NA TRBJ2-3 NA TRBV29-1 CSVGLLAEYSTDTQYF TGCAGCGTTGGTTTGCTGGCCGAATATAGCACAGATACGCAGTATTTT
few TRBJ1-5 NA TRBV7-2 CASSLAGQPQHF TGTGCCAGCAGCTTAGCTGGTCAGCCCCAGCATTTT
NA TRBJ2-2 NA TRBV19 CASSMQAWNTGELFF TGTGCCAGTAGTATGCAGGCCTGGAACACCGGGGAGCTGTTTTTT
once TRBJ1-1 NA TRBV6-5 CASSYWQDTEAFF TGTGCCAGCAGTTATTGGCAAGACACTGAAGCTTTCTTT
few TRBJ1-2 TRBD1 TRBV27 CASKRRDRVDGYTF TGTGCCAGCAAGAGAAGGGACAGGGTCGATGGCTACACCTTC
large TRBJ2-5 NA TRBV28 CASSFGLRDTQYF TGTGCCAGCAGTTTCGGGTTAAGAGATACCCAGTACTTC
NA TRBJ2-1 TRBD2 TRBV11-2 CASSLMVAGLFF TGTGCCAGCAGCTTGATGGTAGCGGGGTTGTTCTTC
few TRBJ2-1 NA TRBV29-1 CSVAGGPKSSYNEQFF TGCAGCGTTGCGGGCGGCCCTAAAAGCTCCTACAATGAGCAGTTCTTC
NA TRBJ2-7 TRBD1 TRBV11-2 CASSLGGTGGNEQYF TGTGCCAGCAGCTTAGGAGGGACAGGGGGAAACGAGCAGTACTTC